This T cell receptor beta chain emerged from a study of T cell responses to AZD1222 COVID-19 vaccine. Clones were sequenced by immunoSEQ multiplex PCR, and TCRdb holds only the in-frame ones, with some missing. In the table there are 120,000 or so clones, about 88% of which are singletons. This CDR3 is 12 amino acids long. The germline V and J ends were trimmed by 3 bases and 7 bases, with 8 bases remaining between them. Germline CDR1 reads SGDLS; CDR2 reads YYNGEE. The chain couples TRBV9 to TRBJ1-3; no clear D. The receptor comes from an adult who received the AZD1222 COVID-19 vaccine. This sample comprised peripheral blood, obtained 28 days after the second AZD1222 dose. CDR3 DNA: TGTGCCAGCAGCGCCCTGTCTAACACCATATATTTT. Its protein product is CASSALSNTIYF.